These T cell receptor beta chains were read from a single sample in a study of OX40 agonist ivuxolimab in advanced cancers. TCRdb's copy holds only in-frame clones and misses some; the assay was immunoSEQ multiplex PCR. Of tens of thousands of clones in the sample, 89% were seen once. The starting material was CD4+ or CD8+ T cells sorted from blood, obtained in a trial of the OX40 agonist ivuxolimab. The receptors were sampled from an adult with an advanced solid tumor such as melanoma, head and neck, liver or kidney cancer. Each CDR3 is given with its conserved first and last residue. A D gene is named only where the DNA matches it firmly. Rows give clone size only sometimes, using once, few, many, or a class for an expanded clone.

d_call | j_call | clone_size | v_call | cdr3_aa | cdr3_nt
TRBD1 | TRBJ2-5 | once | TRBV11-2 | CASSSLKDRGLETQYF | TGTGCCAGCAGCTCGCTAAAGGACAGGGGGTTAGAGACCCAGTACTTC
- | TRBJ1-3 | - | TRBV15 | CATSRDYSSGNTIYF | TGTGCCACCAGCAGAGACTACTCCTCTGGAAACACCATATATTTT
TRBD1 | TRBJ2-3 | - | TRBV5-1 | CASSLVAGGDTQYF | TGCGCCAGCAGCTTGGTTGCAGGGGGAGATACGCAGTATTTT
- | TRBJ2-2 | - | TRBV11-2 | CASSFGISNTGELFF | TGTGCCAGCAGCTTCGGGATATCGAACACCGGGGAGCTGTTTTTT
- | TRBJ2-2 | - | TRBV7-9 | CASEPTNTGELFF | TGTGCCAGCGAGCCCACGAACACCGGGGAGCTGTTTTTT
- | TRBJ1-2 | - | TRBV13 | CASSLVVRSPLLGGYTF | TGTGCCAGCAGCTTAGTGGTGAGGTCCCCCCTTTTAGGGGGCTACACCTTC
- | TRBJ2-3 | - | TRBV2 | CASRGVTDTQYF | TGTGCCAGCAGGGGGGTGACAGATACGCAGTATTTT
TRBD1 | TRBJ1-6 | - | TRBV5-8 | CASSSTTGALHF | TGTGCCAGCAGCTCTACGACAGGGGCTCTCCACTTT
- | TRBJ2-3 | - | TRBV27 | CASSFYSGADTQYF | TGTGCCAGCAGTTTTTACTCGGGCGCAGATACGCAGTATTTT
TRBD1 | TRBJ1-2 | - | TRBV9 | CASSVEQGAEVYGYTF | TGTGCCAGCAGCGTAGAGCAGGGGGCTGAAGTCTATGGCTACACCTTC
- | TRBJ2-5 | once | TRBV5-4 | CASSSPKGGKETQYF | TGTGCCAGCAGCTCGCCAAAGGGAGGTAAAGAGACCCAGTACTTC
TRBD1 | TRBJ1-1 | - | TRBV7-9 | CASSSIIYRGKGVNTEAFF | TGTGCCAGCAGCTCAATAATATACAGGGGAAAGGGGGTGAACACTGAAGCTTTCTTT
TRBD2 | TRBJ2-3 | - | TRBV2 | CASEISGGAAQYF | TGTGCCAGCGAAATTAGCGGGGGGGCTGCGCAGTATTTT
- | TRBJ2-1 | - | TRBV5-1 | CASSLFPGRYEQFF | TGCGCCAGCAGCTTGTTTCCAGGGAGGTATGAGCAGTTCTTC
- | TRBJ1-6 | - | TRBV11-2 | CASSLDPGARVNSPLHF | TGTGCCAGCAGCTTAGATCCGGGGGCGAGGGTTAATTCACCCCTCCACTTT
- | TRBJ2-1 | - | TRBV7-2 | CASSFDSGSYNEQFF | TGTGCCAGCAGCTTTGATAGCGGCTCCTACAATGAGCAGTTCTTC
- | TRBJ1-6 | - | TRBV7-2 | CASSLEGVFSYNSPLHF | TGTGCCAGCAGCTTAGAAGGAGTGTTCTCCTATAATTCACCCCTCCACTTT
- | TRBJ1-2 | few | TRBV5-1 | CASTQTWGDYGYTF | TGCGCCAGCACCCAAACGTGGGGGGACTATGGCTACACCTTC
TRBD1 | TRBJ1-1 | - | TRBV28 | CASSSADRGGFTEAFF | TGTGCCAGCAGTTCCGCCGACAGGGGAGGATTCACTGAAGCTTTCTTT
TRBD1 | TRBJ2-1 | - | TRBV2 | CASSGDSPEFF | TGTGCCAGCAGCGGGGACAGCCCAGAGTTCTTC
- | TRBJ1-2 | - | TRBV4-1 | CASSRSRVVGYGYTF | TGCGCCAGCAGCCGCAGCAGGGTTGTTGGCTATGGCTACACCTTC
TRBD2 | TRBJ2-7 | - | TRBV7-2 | CASSLVSSGTYEQYF | TGTGCCAGCAGCTTAGTTTCTAGCGGAACCTACGAGCAGTACTTC
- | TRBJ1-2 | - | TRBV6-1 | CASSGGWAGYTF | TGTGCCAGCAGTGGGGGTTGGGCGGGCTACACCTTC
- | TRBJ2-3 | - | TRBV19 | CASTLDLELQPSTDTQYF | TGTGCCAGTACCTTGGACCTGGAGTTACAGCCCAGCACAGATACGCAGTATTTT
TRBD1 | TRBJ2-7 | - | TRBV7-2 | CASSLSGTVFYEQYF | TGTGCCAGCAGCTTAAGTGGGACAGTTTTCTACGAGCAGTACTTC
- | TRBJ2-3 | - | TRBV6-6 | CASSYRLAPHTDTQYF | TGTGCCAGCAGTTACAGGCTAGCCCCCCACACAGATACGCAGTATTTT
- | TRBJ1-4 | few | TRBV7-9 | CASSFSTDEKLFF | TGTGCCAGCAGCTTCTCGACAGATGAAAAACTGTTTTTT
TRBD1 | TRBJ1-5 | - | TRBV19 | CASSQTGTALLF | TGTGCCAGTAGCCAGACCGGGACAGCCCTCCTTTTT
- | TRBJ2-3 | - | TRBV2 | CASSRYPTDTQYF | TGTGCCAGCAGCAGGTATCCAACAGATACGCAGTATTTT
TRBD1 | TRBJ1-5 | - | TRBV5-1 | CASSTGQGDQPQHF | TGCGCCAGCAGTACCGGACAGGGGGATCAGCCCCAGCATTTT
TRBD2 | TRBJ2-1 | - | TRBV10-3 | CAIRRLAGGQNNEQFF | TGTGCCATCAGACGACTAGCGGGAGGGCAAAACAATGAGCAGTTCTTC
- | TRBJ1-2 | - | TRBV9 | CASSVGQVGYANYGYTF | TGTGCCAGCAGCGTAGGACAGGTTGGTTACGCTAACTATGGCTACACCTTC
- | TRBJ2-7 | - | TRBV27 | CASSLVGGSYEQYF | TGTGCCAGCAGTTTAGTAGGGGGATCCTACGAGCAGTACTTC
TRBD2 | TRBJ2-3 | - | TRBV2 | CASSERLAGGADTQYF | TGTGCCAGCAGTGAACGGCTAGCGGGGGGAGCAGATACGCAGTATTTT
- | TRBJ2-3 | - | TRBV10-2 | CASSESSGTDTQYF | TGCGCCAGCAGTGAAAGTTCCGGCACAGATACGCAGTATTTT
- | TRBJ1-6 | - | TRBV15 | CATSRAGLENSPLHF | TGTGCCACCAGCAGAGCCGGTCTAGAGAATTCACCCCTCCACTTT
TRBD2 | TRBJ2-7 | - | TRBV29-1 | CSVGTSGLLYEQYF | TGCAGCGTTGGGACTAGCGGGCTCCTTTACGAGCAGTACTTC
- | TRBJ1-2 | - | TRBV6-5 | CASTLGAGHGYTF | TGTGCCAGCACCCTAGGGGCAGGGCATGGCTACACCTTC
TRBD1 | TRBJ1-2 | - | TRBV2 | CASSPGQGQLYGYTF | TGTGCCAGCAGTCCAGGACAGGGACAGCTCTATGGCTACACCTTC
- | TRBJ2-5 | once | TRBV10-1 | CASSESPEGQETQYF | TGCGCCAGCAGTGAGTCACCCGAGGGGCAAGAGACCCAGTACTTC
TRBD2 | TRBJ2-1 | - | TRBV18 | CASSPGTSFSGEQFF | TGTGCCAGCTCACCCGGGACTAGCTTTTCCGGTGAGCAGTTCTTC
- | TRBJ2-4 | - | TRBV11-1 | CASSLAAWGDWGKNIQYF | TGTGCCAGCAGCTTAGCAGCATGGGGGGATTGGGGCAAAAACATTCAGTACTTC
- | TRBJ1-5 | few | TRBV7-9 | CASSPVGNQPQHF | TGTGCCAGCAGCCCCGTCGGCAATCAGCCCCAGCATTTT
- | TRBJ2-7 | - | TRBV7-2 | CASSSRPGNSYEQYF | TGTGCCAGCAGCTCGAGACCCGGCAACTCCTACGAGCAGTACTTC
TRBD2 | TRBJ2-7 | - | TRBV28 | CASSWRLAAEQYF | TGTGCCAGCAGTTGGAGACTAGCTGCCGAGCAGTACTTC
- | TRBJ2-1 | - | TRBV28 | CASSSQLRYLNGEQFF | TGTGCCAGCAGTTCCCAGTTGAGGTACTTGAACGGTGAGCAGTTCTTC
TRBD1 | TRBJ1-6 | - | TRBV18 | CASSPGTGAQSPLHF | TGTGCCAGCTCACCAGGGACAGGGGCACAATCACCCCTCCACTTT
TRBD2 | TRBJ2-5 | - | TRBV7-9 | CASSRISGTTKETQYF | TGTGCCAGCAGCCGCATCTCGGGGACTACCAAAGAGACCCAGTACTTC
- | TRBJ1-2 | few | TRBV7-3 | CASSPGYGYGYTF | TGTGCCAGCAGCCCCGGCTACGGCTATGGCTACACCTTC
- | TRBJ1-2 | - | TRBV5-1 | CASSLEANRAGGYTF | TGCGCCAGCAGCTTGGAGGCAAACAGGGCGGGAGGCTACACCTTC